One sample yielded the 7 T cell receptor beta chains listed below, sequenced in a study of T-cell reconstitution after alpha-beta-depleted transplantation in children. Unique molecular identifiers were incorporated during preparation of the TCRbeta library. TCRdb redid the calling of the PCR reads with MiXCR, one entry per CDR3 protein. This table has about 440,000 distinct CDR3 sequences, around two fifths appearing once. Material: PBMCs, obtained before TCRalphabeta/CD19-depleted stem cell transplant. The receptors here all came from a girl aged 2-10 years with aplastic anemia, due to receive a stem cell transplant.

The V call is TRBV29-1, the J call TRBJ2-7; perhaps D is TRBD1 or TRBD2 (5 bases each). V was pared by 3 bases and J by 5 bases, with 11 bases between. The CDR3 sequence is 12 residues long. Germline CDR1 reads SQVTM; CDR2 reads ANQGSEA. The CDR3 DNA sequence: TGCAGCGTTGATGTCGGGGCCCACGAGCAGTACTTC. Translated, it gives CSVDVGAHEQYF.

This chain connects TRBV5-1 to TRBJ2-7; 9 bases map to TRBD1. The CDR3 consists of 15 residues. The V segment lost 0 bases and the J segment 2 bases; nucleotides outside the gene matches: 3. CDR1 is SGHRS and CDR2 is YFSETQ in the germline V gene. CDR3 in amino acids: CASSLAGQGPYEQYF. In nucleotides, the CDR3 is TGCGCCAGCAGCTTGGCGGGACAGGGTCCCTACGAGCAGTACTTC.

This chain links TRBV7-8 with TRBJ2-2, with 7 nucleotides matching TRBD1. The CDR3 length is 15 residues. V was clipped by 3 bases and J by 7 bases; unmatched bases: 8. CDR1 is SGHVS and CDR2 is FQNEAQ in the germline V gene. The CDR3 reads CASSFRTGYSGELFF. DNA for the CDR3: TGTGCCAGCAGCTTCCGGACAGGATACAGCGGGGAGCTGTTTTTT.

The CDR3: CASSYSAGGAGEQYF. CDR3 DNA sequence: TGTGCCAGCAGTTACTCGGCAGGAGGGGCCGGCGAGCAGTACTTC. The chain joins TRBV6-2 or TRBV6-3 to TRBJ2-7, with TRBD2 as a possible D gene (6 bases). Germline V gene data show CDR1 as MNHEY and CDR2 as SVGEGT. V was pared by 0 bases and J by 6 bases, with 15 bases between. The CDR3 is 15 residues long.

This clonotype was picked up a small number of times. The chain links TRBV20-1 to TRBJ2-7; 8 nucleotides agree with TRBD1. This CDR3 is built from 15 residues. J was trimmed by 1 base and V by 2 bases; bases with no gene match: 7. Germline V lookup: CDR1 DFQATT, CDR2 SNEGSKA (reference sequence). CDR3 loop: CSARRSWTGSYEQYF. The CDR3 coding sequence is TGCAGTGCTAGACGTTCCTGGACAGGGTCCTACGAGCAGTACTTC.

The V and J genes are TRBV11-2 and TRBJ1-1; D gene unclear. This CDR3 is built from 14 residues. The germline V and J ends were trimmed by 5 bases and 0 bases, with 10 bases remaining between them. Per germline, CDR1 SGHAT and CDR2 FQNNGV. The CDR3 DNA reads as TGTGCCAGCAGCGGCGGGATCATGAACACTGAAGCTTTCTTT. This sequence encodes CASSGGIMNTEAFF.

V is TRBV28 and J is TRBJ2-1; a possible D gene is TRBD2 (6 bases). CDR3 length: 16 residues. CDR1 and CDR2 (germline): MDHEN, SYDVKM. V gave up 5 bases and J gave up 0 bases, with 14 bases separating them. Here the CDR3 reads CASSPPGASSYNEQFF. The CDR3 DNA sequence: TGTGCCAGCAGTCCACCGGGAGCAAGCTCCTACAATGAGCAGTTCTTC.